This T cell receptor (beta chain) was identified in a study of cytomegalovirus exposure and HLA in healthy donors. As for the study in general: Genetic ancestry analysis placed around 76% of the 398 donors that were genotyped in the Caucasian-associated cluster. Study conclusions and caveats: Several of the most significant clusters appeared, in a later analysis, to be linked to common viral pathogens.

This clone was recorded once. Its antigen is not identified. Germline-derived CDR1 and CDR2 are SGHDT and YYEEEE. This CDR3 is 15 amino acids long. Trimming took 0 bases from V and 2 from J, leaving 10 bases between them. PCR amplification relied on 60 Vbeta primers (plus 13 Jbeta primers). The protocol was immunoSEQ multiplex PCR, while the TCRdb copy is restricted to in-frame clones and leaves out a portion. The sample shows approximately 74,000 clones, 60% to 80% of them seen only once. Sequencing used PBMCs. The rearrangement joins TRBV5-6 to TRBJ2-3; the D gene is possibly TRBD1 (5 bases). This receptor was taken from a woman aged 40 to 49 in good health and CMV-seronegative. In nucleotides, the CDR3 is TGTGCCAGCAGCTTGGCCGACAGAGACACAGATACGCAGTATTTT. Its translation is CASSLADRDTDTQYF.